This TCR beta chain was observed in a study of shared clonotypes between healthy human individuals. Study-level information: Per donor, CD8 memory used one plate, CD8 naive used two, CD4 memory used three and CD4 naive used three.

This clone was counted once. The table came from immunoSEQ multiplex PCR; TCRdb's copy has only in-frame clones and leaves some out. The table shows about 2 million clones, with 85% to 95% occurring only once. V gave up 1 base and J gave up 5 bases, with 5 bases separating them. Germline V gives CDR1 MGHDK, CDR2 SYGVNS. The CDR3 is 12 residues long. Sequenced material: naive CD4+ T cells sorted from blood. Sample subset: CD45RA+ positively selected. This clonotype was obtained from a young man in good health. The rearrangement joins TRBV25-1 to TRBJ2-5, with unresolved D. CDR3 in amino acids: CASSELGETQYF. CDR3 nucleotide sequence: TGTGCCAGCAGTGAATTAGGCGAGACCCAGTACTTC. Complete variable domain (other parts from reference TRBV25-1 and TRBJ2-5): EADIYQTPRYLVIGTGKKITLECSQTMGHDKMYWYQQDPGMELHLIHYSYGVNSTEKGDLSSESTVSRIRTEHFPLTLESARPSHTSQYLCASSELGETQYFGPGTRLLVL.